The following is a T cell receptor (beta chain) sequence with its context. Its antigen remains unknown. The sample originates from a study of neurological immune-mediated disorders. 5'RACE employing 10-nucleotide random UMIs yielded the cDNA. MiXCR, applied by TCRdb to the 5' RACE reads, yields one record per CDR3 protein. The sample has 15,000 to 20,000 distinct CDR3 sequences; about a fifth are singletons. General study results and limits: The expanded clones of different subjects shared no CDR3 amino acid sequences (suggesting private repertoires in all groups).

The starting material, 2 million PBMCs stored at -80 C, gave rise to the unsorted libraries. The origin of this receptor is a man aged 50-59 years in good health. The sequenced sample consisted of PBMCs.

The CDR3 DNA is TGCAGCGTGGCCCTGGGGGCCAACGTCCTGACTTTC. Translated, it gives CSVALGANVLTF. The chain joins TRBV29-1 to TRBJ2-6; D is uncertain. Germline CDR1 is SQVTM and CDR2 is ANQGSEA. Trimming took 6 bases from V and 4 from J, leaving 7 bases between them. The CDR3 length is 12 residues.